What follows are 4 T cell receptor beta chains derived from one specimen sequenced in a study of cytomegalovirus exposure and HLA in healthy donors. It was with 60 Vbeta and 13 Jbeta primers that the PCR ran. TCRdb's table, derived via immunoSEQ multiplex PCR, lists solely in-frame clones and lacks some. Of more than 95,000 clones listed, over 65% are singletons. Sequencing used PBMCs. The receptors were gathered from a man in his late teens or twenties in good health and CMV-seropositive.

The V call is TRBV21-1, the J call TRBJ1-4; the D call of TRBD1 is as the table states it, not checked on the DNA. TRBV21-1 counts as a pseudogene. CDR3 size: 12 residues. In DNA form, the CDR3 reads TGTGCCAGCAGCAACCAGGGTGAAAAACTGTTTTTT. Translation: CASSNQGEKLFF.

The V gene is TRBV5-6, the J gene TRBJ1-4, with 7 bases aligning to TRBD1. This CDR3 is built from 14 residues. Trimming took 0 bases from V and 5 from J; bases not matched to a gene: 1. CDR1 and CDR2 from the germline V gene are SGHDT and YYEEEE. CDR3 sequence (DNA): TGTGCCAGCAGCTTGGAACAGGGGAATGAAAAACTGTTTTTT. It encodes CASSLEQGNEKLFF.

This clone was seen once. The rearrangement joins TRBV27 to TRBJ1-5, with D possibly TRBD1 on 5 matching bases. Germline CDR1 MNHEY, CDR2 SMNVEV (reference sequence). The CDR3 is 14 amino acids. The V end lost 3 bases, the J end lost 2 bases, and 8 bases lay between the germline ends. The CDR3 coding sequence is TGTGCCAGCAGTTTCCAGGGTGGCAATCAGCCCCAGCATTTT. Protein product: CASSFQGGNQPQHF.

The rearrangement joins TRBV15 to TRBJ1-5; D perhaps matches TRBD1 (6 bases). The CDR3 totals 14 residues. Germline V gene data show CDR1 as LNHNV and CDR2 as YYDKDF (reference sequence). The V end lost 3 bases, the J end lost 1 base, and 7 bases lay between the germline ends. The DNA for the CDR3 is TGTGCCACCAGCAGCGACAGGAGCAATCAGCCCCAGCATTTT. It codes for CATSSDRSNQPQHF.